This record concerns one T cell receptor beta chain sequence. In the same sample, other DNA sequences code for this CDR3. 13 Jbeta primers and 60 Vbeta primers were used for the PCR. The table came from immunoSEQ multiplex PCR; TCRdb's copy has only in-frame clones and leaves some out. The table lists roughly 190,000 clones, over 9.5% of them singletons. Between the trimmed V and J ends, which lost 4 bases and 4 bases, there was a span of 11 bases. CDR3 length: 13 residues. Germline values: CDR1 GTSNPN, CDR2 SVGIG (reference sequence). The sample belongs to a study of cytomegalovirus exposure and HLA in healthy donors.

The specimen was PBMCs. The rearrangement links TRBV30 to TRBJ1-5; D might be TRBD1 (5 bases). The receptor comes from a man aged 45 to 65 in good health and CMV-seropositive. CDR3 DNA: TGTGCCTGGAATAGGGGATCAAATCAGCCCCAGCATTTT. Encoded protein: CAWNRGSNQPQHF.